The rows below give T cell receptor beta chains drawn from one sample of a study of shared clonotypes between healthy human individuals. Produced via immunoSEQ multiplex PCR; TCRdb's table is partial and in-frame only. The data show a few million clones, with roughly 92% seen just once and about 0.36% held by the top ten. The source material was naive CD4+ T cells from PBMCs. The receptors were gathered from a young man in good health. Some clones in this sample may be carry-over from other donors' samples. Both conserved end residues are part of each CDR3. The D gene is left open where the match is weak. For some rows the clone size is stated as once, few or many, or as a class when expanded; others skip it.

D gene	J gene	clone size	V gene	CDR3 DNA	CDR3 protein
-	TRBJ2-1	-	TRBV29-1	TGCAGCGTCCGGGCACAGGCCCATAAAAACAATGAGCAGTTCTTC	CSVRAQAHKNNEQFF
-	TRBJ2-6	-	TRBV19	TGTGCCAGTATGCGGAGCTCTGGGGCCAACGTCCTGACTTTC	CASMRSSGANVLTF
TRBD2	TRBJ2-7	-	TRBV5-1	TGCGCCAGCAGCTGGGGACTAGGAGGGAACTACGAGCAGTACTTC	CASSWGLGGNYEQYF
TRBD2	TRBJ2-3	-	TRBV7-2	TGTGCCAGCAGCTTAGATGGACTAGACACAGATACGCAGTATTTT	CASSLDGLDTDTQYF
TRBD1	TRBJ2-1	-	TRBV4-1	TGCGCCAGCAGCCATGAGGGACAGCTATCCTACAATGAGCAGTTCTTC	CASSHEGQLSYNEQFF
-	TRBJ2-7	-	TRBV6-6	TGTGCCAGCTCCGAGAAATCAACCTACGAGCAGTACTTC	CASSEKSTYEQYF
-	TRBJ2-3	-	TRBV27	TGTGCCAGCAGTTTGAGAGAAAGGGTAGATACGCAGTATTTT	CASSLRERVDTQYF
-	TRBJ2-7	once	TRBV27	TGTGCCAGCCGAATAGGGAGCTCCTACGAGCAGTACTTC	CASRIGSSYEQYF
TRBD1	TRBJ2-5	once	TRBV5-1	TGCGCCAGCAGCTTAACAGGGGACCAAGAGACCCAGTACTTC	CASSLTGDQETQYF
-	TRBJ2-1	-	TRBV11-2	TGTGCCAGCAGCTTAGTTCCCGGGTATCGACAAAATGAGCAGTTCTTC	CASSLVPGYRQNEQFF
TRBD1	TRBJ1-2	-	TRBV29-1	TGCAGCGTTGGGTTGGGGACAGCTACGTACTATGGCTACACCTTC	CSVGLGTATYYGYTF
-	TRBJ2-5	-	TRBV5-1	TGCGCCAGCAGCTTACTCCGGGCCCAAGAGACCCAGTACTTC	CASSLLRAQETQYF
-	TRBJ1-2	-	TRBV5-4	TGTGCCAGCAGCCCGGGGGCCTATGGCTACACCTTC	CASSPGAYGYTF
TRBD1	TRBJ2-5	-	TRBV27	TGTGCCAGCAGTCCAAGGGGGCCGGGGAAGACCCAGTACTTC	CASSPRGPGKTQYF
TRBD2	TRBJ2-3	-	TRBV6-5	TGTGCCAGCAGACCCCCGACTAGCGGAACAGATACGCAGTATTTT	CASRPPTSGTDTQYF
TRBD2	TRBJ2-1	-	TRBV28	TGTGCCAGCAGTTCGAACTTAGCGGGAGAAAGTCAACAGTTCTTC	CASSSNLAGESQQFF
TRBD2	TRBJ2-4	-	TRBV5-6	TGTGCCAGCAGCCCGACACTAGCGGGAAGTCTAGCCAAAAACATTCAGTACTTC	CASSPTLAGSLAKNIQYF
-	TRBJ2-3	-	TRBV5-1	TGCGCCAGCAGCTATGAGGGGGATACGCAGTATTTT	CASSYEGDTQYF
-	TRBJ2-3	-	TRBV25-1	TGTGCCAGCAGTGCCCCCGGGTCAAGAATCCCAGATACGCAGTATTTT	CASSAPGSRIPDTQYF
-	TRBJ1-1	-	TRBV23-1	TGCGCCAGCAGTCAATCTCCCGGCAGGACCTGGACGAGGGACACTGAAGCTTTCTTT	CASSQSPGRTWTRDTEAFF
-	TRBJ2-5	once	TRBV5-3	TGTGCCAGCAGCCCTTACCCCAAAGAGACCCAGTACTTC	CASSPYPKETQYF
-	TRBJ1-1	-	TRBV7-9	TGTGCCAGCAGCCGCATAGAGTCCGTTATGAACACTGAAGCTTTCTTT	CASSRIESVMNTEAFF
-	TRBJ2-1	-	TRBV18	TGTGCCAGCTCACCACCGAGCCGGGGGCTTTCCTACAATGAGCAGTTCTTC	CASSPPSRGLSYNEQFF
TRBD2	TRBJ2-3	-	TRBV4-1	TGCGCCAGCAGCCGAGATCATCAACTAGCGGGAGGTGGTACGCAGTATTTT	CASSRDHQLAGGGTQYF
-	TRBJ2-2	-	TRBV6-4	TGTGCCAGCAGTGACTCGAGGGCCGGGGAGCTGTTTTTT	CASSDSRAGELFF
-	TRBJ1-5	-	TRBV6-6	TGTGCCAGCAGATCAGGGTGGGATAGCAATCAGCCCCAGCATTTT	CASRSGWDSNQPQHF
-	TRBJ2-2	-	TRBV9	TGTGCCAGCAGCTCTATGACCCCAGCCCGGGAGCTGTTTTTT	CASSSMTPARELFF
TRBD2	TRBJ2-6	-	TRBV9	TGTGCCAGCAGCCCATCGGGGGGATCTGGGGCCAACGTCCTGACTTTC	CASSPSGGSGANVLTF
-	TRBJ2-5	-	TRBV9	TGTGCCAGCAGCCCTCCGGGCGGGCTACTCCAAGAGACCCAGTACTTC	CASSPPGGLLQETQYF
TRBD2	TRBJ2-5	-	TRBV6-5	TGTGCCAGCCGCCGTAGCGGGAGGGCCGGGGAGACCCAGTACTTC	CASRRSGRAGETQYF
TRBD2	TRBJ2-7	-	TRBV2	TGTGCCAGCAGGGAGCGGGAGACGGCCTACGAGCAGTACTTC	CASRERETAYEQYF
-	TRBJ1-2	-	TRBV27	TGTGCCAGCCGGGGGACCAAGGACAGATCTACTAACTATGGCTACACCTTC	CASRGTKDRSTNYGYTF
TRBD1	TRBJ2-1	-	TRBV7-9	TGTGCCAGCAGCTTAGACCACAGGGGTAAGTGGCAGTTCTTC	CASSLDHRGKWQFF
TRBD1	TRBJ2-2	-	TRBV25-1	TGTGCCAGCAGTGTTGGGACAGGAGACACCGGGGAGCTGTTTTTT	CASSVGTGDTGELFF
-	TRBJ2-1	once	TRBV6-5	TGTGCCAGCAGTGATCAGACAGGAGAGTTCTTC	CASSDQTGEFF
TRBD1	TRBJ2-7	-	TRBV9	TGTGCCAGCAGCCCCCTCGGGACAGCGACCTACGAGCAGTACTTC	CASSPLGTATYEQYF
-	TRBJ2-3	-	TRBV27	TGTGCCAGCAGTTACGGGGGCGCCTGGTCAGATACGCAGTATTTT	CASSYGGAWSDTQYF
TRBD2	TRBJ2-7	-	TRBV7-9	TGTGCCAGCAGCCGGACTAGCGGGAGAGTGGCCTACGAGCAGTACTTC	CASSRTSGRVAYEQYF
-	TRBJ2-1	-	TRBV7-9	TGTGCCAGCAGCTCAGGGACATCGGCGGATGAGCAGTTCTTC	CASSSGTSADEQFF
-	TRBJ2-3	-	TRBV28	TGTGCCAGCAGTTTTGGAGGCAGCACAGATACGCAGTATTTT	CASSFGGSTDTQYF
TRBD1	TRBJ1-5	few	TRBV5-5	TGTGCCAGCAGCTTGGCCGGACAGGGGGCTTGGCAGCCCCAGCATTTT	CASSLAGQGAWQPQHF
-	TRBJ2-3	-	TRBV10-3	TGTGCCATCAGTGAGTCGCGGGCCAAAAGCACAGATACGCAGTATTTT	CAISESRAKSTDTQYF
-	TRBJ2-5	once	TRBV5-4	TGTGCCAGCAGCTCTGGGACCACCCCGGAGACCCAGTACTTC	CASSSGTTPETQYF
-	TRBJ1-3	-	TRBV19	TGTGCCAGTAGTTCCCCCCGTTGGGGAAACACCATATATTTT	CASSSPRWGNTIYF
TRBD1	TRBJ1-1	-	TRBV12-5	TGTGCTAGTTCCGGTCGGGCAGGGGGCCGGGCTTTCTTT	CASSGRAGGRAFF
TRBD1	TRBJ2-7	few	TRBV2	TGTGCCAGCAGTGGGGGACAGGGGAATTCCCAGGTCTACTTC	CASSGGQGNSQVYF